The rows below give T cell receptor beta chains drawn from one sample of a study of cytomegalovirus exposure and HLA in healthy donors. Using immunoSEQ multiplex PCR, the repertoire was profiled, and TCRdb retains in-frame clones only, with some absent. The sample carries about 93,000 clones, 82% recorded once. Sequenced material: PBMCs. These receptors originate from a man aged 45 to 65 in good health and CMV-seronegative. The CDR3 runs from the conserved cysteine through the conserved F or W. The order of the fields is D gene, V gene, clone size, J gene, CDR3 DNA, CDR3 protein. D genes are given only for firm matches. Expanded clones get a size class; other rows say once, few or many, or leave the size out.

>TRBD2|TRBV19|once|TRBJ2-2
TGTGCCAGTAGTATTCAAGCGGGAGAATTTCCCGGGGAGCTGTTTTTT
CASSIQAGEFPGELFF
>TRBD1|TRBV7-2|-|TRBJ2-3
TGTGCCAGCAGCCCAGAGGGACAGGGAAGAGATACGCAGTATTTT
CASSPEGQGRDTQYF
>-|TRBV5-6|few|TRBJ1-5
TGTGCCAGCAGCTTGACAGGCTATAGCAATCAGCCCCAGCATTTT
CASSLTGYSNQPQHF
>TRBD1|TRBV28|few|TRBJ2-7
TGTGCCAGCAGTTTATACCCCGCCTTTGACAGGGGGCCCACCTACGAGCAGTACTTC
CASSLYPAFDRGPTYEQYF
>-|TRBV5-6|-|TRBJ2-3
TGTGCCAGCAGCCGGGGAGGCGGACTCCTCACAGATACGCAGTATTTT
CASSRGGGLLTDTQYF
>-|TRBV4-2|-|TRBJ2-3
TGTGCCAGCAGCCAAGTCCGGCTAGCAAGCACAGATACGCAGTATTTT
CASSQVRLASTDTQYF
>-|TRBV5-4|few|TRBJ2-3
TGTGCCAGCAGCCTATCCACAGATACGCAGTATTTT
CASSLSTDTQYF
>TRBD2|TRBV30|-|TRBJ2-3
TGTGCCTGGAGTGTAAAGCGACTAGCGCTTCGCACAGATACGCAGTATTTT
CAWSVKRLALRTDTQYF
>-|TRBV6-6|-|TRBJ2-7
TGTGCCAGCAGTCCCCGTCGAGGGAGCTTCAACGAGCAGTACTTC
CASSPRRGSFNEQYF
>-|TRBV10-3|-|TRBJ2-7
TGTGCCATCAGTGAGCATCCTGGGCAAGGGGTCCGGGAGCAGTACTTC
CAISEHPGQGVREQYF
>-|TRBV19|-|TRBJ1-5
TGTGCCAGATGGGGGGGCGAACAGCCCCAGCATTTT
CARWGGEQPQHF
>-|TRBV30|-|TRBJ1-5
TGTGCCTGGAGTAGTGGGAGCCGGCGAGACCAGCCCCAGCATTTT
CAWSSGSRRDQPQHF
>TRBD1|TRBV5-1|-|TRBJ2-7
TGCGCCAGCCGGGACAGCCAGTACGAGCAGTACTTC
CASRDSQYEQYF
>-|TRBV6-4|-|TRBJ2-2
TGTGCCAGCAGTGCTCAGGGGTCTACGGGGGAGCTGTTTTTT
CASSAQGSTGELFF
>TRBD1|TRBV7-2|-|TRBJ2-7
TGTGCCAGCAGCTTAGTCTTGGCCAGGGGGTTTAGGAGCTCCTACGAGCAGTACTTC
CASSLVLARGFRSSYEQYF
>TRBD2|TRBV29-1|-|TRBJ2-7
TGCAGCGTCCTATCCAGCGGGAGGGCCGTCGAGCAGTACTTC
CSVLSSGRAVEQYF
>-|TRBV2|-|TRBJ2-1
TGTGCCAGCAGTGAAGCCAGTCCATACAATGAGCAGTTCTTC
CASSEASPYNEQFF
>-|TRBV28|-|TRBJ2-7
TGTGCCAGCAGCATTAGGGCGGGGGCCGGTTCCTACGAGCAGTACTTC
CASSIRAGAGSYEQYF
>TRBD1|TRBV30|-|TRBJ1-2
TGTGCCTGGAGTGGGGATGTGGGCAGGGGGAAGGGCTACACCTTC
CAWSGDVGRGKGYTF
>-|TRBV5-1|-|TRBJ2-7
TGCGCCAGCAGCTTGGATCCTTACTCCTACGAGCAGTACTTC
CASSLDPYSYEQYF
>-|TRBV30|-|TRBJ1-3
TGTGCCTGGAGTATGACGGGATCTGGAAACACCATATATTTT
CAWSMTGSGNTIYF
>-|TRBV19|-|TRBJ2-7
TGTGCCAGTAGTATAGGCCAGACAGTATACGAGCAGTACTTC
CASSIGQTVYEQYF
>-|TRBV10-1|-|TRBJ1-1
TGCGCCAGCAGTGACCGAGGGATGAACACTGAAGCTTTCTTT
CASSDRGMNTEAFF
>-|TRBV6-1|-|TRBJ2-7
TGTGCCAGCAGTGAACGCCCAGTCGACGAGCAGTACTTC
CASSERPVDEQYF
>-|TRBV5-1|-|TRBJ2-7
TGCGCCAGCAGCCCGAGCGGGTCCTTAACCTACGAGCAGTACTTC
CASSPSGSLTYEQYF
>TRBD1|TRBV5-1|-|TRBJ1-2
TGCGCCAGCAGCTCTGACGGGACAGACAGGGGCTACACCTTC
CASSSDGTDRGYTF
>TRBD1|TRBV2|once|TRBJ2-5
TGTGCCAGCAGGGGGGACAGGTCTCAAGAGACCCAGTACTTC
CASRGDRSQETQYF
>TRBD1|TRBV18|few|TRBJ1-1
TGTGCCAGCTCAGAAAGACAGGGCAACACTGAAGCTTTCTTT
CASSERQGNTEAFF
>TRBD1|TRBV13|-|TRBJ1-1
TGTGCCAGCAGCACCCGACAGGGGGTACGAGGCACTGAAGCTTTCTTT
CASSTRQGVRGTEAFF
>-|TRBV27|once|TRBJ1-3
TGTGCCAGCAGTTTAACCCGAGGCGACACCATATATTTT
CASSLTRGDTIYF
>TRBD2|TRBV28|-|TRBJ2-1
TGTGCCAGCAGTTTGGGCTTGAGGGGCGGGAGTATGTATGAGCAGTTCTTC
CASSLGLRGGSMYEQFF
>-|TRBV6-5|-|TRBJ2-7
TGTGCCAGCAGTTACTCCCGGGTCTACGAGCAGTACTTC
CASSYSRVYEQYF
>-|TRBV7-9|-|TRBJ1-1
TGTGCCAGCAGGTACTCATCCATGAACACTGAAGCTTTCTTT
CASRYSSMNTEAFF
>TRBD1|TRBV5-1|-|TRBJ1-2
TGCGCCAGCAGCTTCCGGGACAGGGCCTATGGCTACACCTTC
CASSFRDRAYGYTF
>TRBD1|TRBV7-9|few|TRBJ2-7
TGTGCCAGCAGCCCTTACAGGGGGGAGGACGAGCAGTACTTC
CASSPYRGEDEQYF
>TRBD1|TRBV5-1|few|TRBJ1-2
TGCGCCAGCAGCTCAACGACAGGGAGCTATGGCTACACCTTC
CASSSTTGSYGYTF
>TRBD2|TRBV13|-|TRBJ2-1
TGTGCCAGCACCTCTCTAGCGGGAAGCTACAATGAGCAGTTCTTC
CASTSLAGSYNEQFF
>TRBD1|TRBV18|few|TRBJ1-2
TGTGCCAGCTCACCAGACAGGGAGGTAGACTATGGCTACACCTTC
CASSPDREVDYGYTF
>-|TRBV6-5|-|TRBJ1-5
TGTGCCAGCAGCCCCAGAGGGCAGCCCCAGCATTTT
CASSPRGQPQHF
>-|TRBV27|few|TRBJ2-7
TGTGCCAGCAGTTTAACGGGTTCCTACGAGCAGTACTTC
CASSLTGSYEQYF
>TRBD1|TRBV18|-|TRBJ2-3
TGTGCCAGCTCATCAGTCATCACAGGGGGCTCGACAGATACGCAGTATTTT
CASSSVITGGSTDTQYF
>-|TRBV5-1|-|TRBJ2-7
TGCGCCAGCAGCTTAACAGGTCCCTCCTACGAGCAGTACTTC
CASSLTGPSYEQYF
>-|TRBV9|-|TRBJ2-1
TGTGCCAGCAGCGTAAGCGGGAATGAGCAGTTCTTC
CASSVSGNEQFF
>-|TRBV7-3|-|TRBJ2-5
TGTGCCAGCAGCCCCCGGGACCAAGAGACCCAGTACTTC
CASSPRDQETQYF
>-|TRBV2|-|TRBJ2-7
TGTGCCAGCAGTAAGGGTCCGGGAGACGGCTACGAGCAGTACTTC
CASSKGPGDGYEQYF
>TRBD2|TRBV7-2|-|TRBJ2-2
TGTGCCAGCAAAAAACTAGCGGGAGCAGTCACCGGGGAGCTGTTTTTT
CASKKLAGAVTGELFF
>-|TRBV5-6|-|TRBJ2-5
TGTGCCAGCAGCTTGGGCTTTGAGGGTGGGGTTGGAGAGACCCAGTACTTC
CASSLGFEGGVGETQYF
>TRBD1|TRBV28|-|TRBJ1-4
TGTGCCAGCAGTTTAACAGGGGAGTGGGAAAAACTGTTTTTT
CASSLTGEWEKLFF
>TRBD1|TRBV7-9|-|TRBJ1-2
TGTTCCAGCAGCTCCGACAGGGGCCATGGCTACACCTTC
CSSSSDRGHGYTF
>TRBD1|TRBV6-5|-|TRBJ2-2
TGTGCCAGCAGATTTACACAGGGGGCGGCCGGGGAGCTGTTTTTT
CASRFTQGAAGELFF
>-|TRBV15|-|TRBJ2-2
TGTGCCACCAGCAAAGGGGTTTTCGGGGAGCTGTTTTTT
CATSKGVFGELFF
>-|TRBV28|-|TRBJ2-2
TGTGCCAGCAGTTTAGTTCCGGGAGAGGGGACCGGGGAGCTGTTTTTT
CASSLVPGEGTGELFF